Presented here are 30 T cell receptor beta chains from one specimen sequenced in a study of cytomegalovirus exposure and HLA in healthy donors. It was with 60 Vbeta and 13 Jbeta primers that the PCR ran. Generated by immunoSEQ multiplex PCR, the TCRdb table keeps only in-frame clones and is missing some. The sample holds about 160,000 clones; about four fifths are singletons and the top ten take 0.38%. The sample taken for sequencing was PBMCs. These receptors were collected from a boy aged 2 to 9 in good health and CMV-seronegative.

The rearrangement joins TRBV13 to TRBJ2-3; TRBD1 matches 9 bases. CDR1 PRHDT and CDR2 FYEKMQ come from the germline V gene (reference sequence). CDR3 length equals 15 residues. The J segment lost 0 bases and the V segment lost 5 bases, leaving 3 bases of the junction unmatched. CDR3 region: CASSPTGGSTDTQYF. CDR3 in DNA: TGTGCCAGCAGCCCGACAGGGGGGAGCACAGATACGCAGTATTTT.

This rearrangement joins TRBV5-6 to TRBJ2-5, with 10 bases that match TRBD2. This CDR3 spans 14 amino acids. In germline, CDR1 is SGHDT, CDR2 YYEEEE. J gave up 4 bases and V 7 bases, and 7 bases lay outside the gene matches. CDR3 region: CASGRSGRTETQYF. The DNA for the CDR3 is TGTGCCAGCGGGCGTAGCGGGAGGACAGAGACCCAGTACTTC. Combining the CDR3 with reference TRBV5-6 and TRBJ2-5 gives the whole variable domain DAGVTQSPTHLIKTRGQQVTLRCSPKSGHDTVSWYQQALGQGPQFIFQYYEEEERQRGNFPDRFSGHQFPNYSSELNVNALLLGDSALYLCASGRSGRTETQYFGPGTRLLVL.

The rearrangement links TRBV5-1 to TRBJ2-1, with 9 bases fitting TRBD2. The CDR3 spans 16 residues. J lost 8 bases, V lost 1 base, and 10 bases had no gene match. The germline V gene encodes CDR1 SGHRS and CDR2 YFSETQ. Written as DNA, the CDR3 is TGCGCCAGCAGCTTGCAAGTCGGCGGGAGGGCCGATGAGCAGTTCTTC. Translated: CASSLQVGGRADEQFF.

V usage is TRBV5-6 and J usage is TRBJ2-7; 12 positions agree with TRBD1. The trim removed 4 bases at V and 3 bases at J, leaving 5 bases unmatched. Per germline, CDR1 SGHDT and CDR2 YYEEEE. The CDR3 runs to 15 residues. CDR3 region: CASSPGTGGFYEQYF. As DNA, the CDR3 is TGTGCCAGCAGCCCAGGGACAGGGGGCTTCTACGAGCAGTACTTC. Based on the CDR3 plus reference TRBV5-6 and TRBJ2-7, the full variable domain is DAGVTQSPTHLIKTRGQQVTLRCSPKSGHDTVSWYQQALGQGPQFIFQYYEEEERQRGNFPDRFSGHQFPNYSSELNVNALLLGDSALYLCASSPGTGGFYEQYFGPGTRLTVT.

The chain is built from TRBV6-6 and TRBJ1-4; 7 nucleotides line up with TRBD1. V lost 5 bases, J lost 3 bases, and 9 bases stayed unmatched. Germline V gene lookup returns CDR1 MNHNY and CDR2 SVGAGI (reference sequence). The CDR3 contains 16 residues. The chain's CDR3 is CASSHPRQGANEKLFF. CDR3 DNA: TGTGCCAGCAGTCACCCGCGACAGGGAGCTAATGAAAAACTGTTTTTT.

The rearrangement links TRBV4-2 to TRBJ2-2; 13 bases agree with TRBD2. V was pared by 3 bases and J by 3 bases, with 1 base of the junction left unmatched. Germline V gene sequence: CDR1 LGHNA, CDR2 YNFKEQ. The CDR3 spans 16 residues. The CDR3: CASSHGLAGDTGELFF. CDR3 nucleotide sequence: TGTGCCAGCAGCCACGGACTAGCGGGAGACACCGGGGAGCTGTTTTTT.

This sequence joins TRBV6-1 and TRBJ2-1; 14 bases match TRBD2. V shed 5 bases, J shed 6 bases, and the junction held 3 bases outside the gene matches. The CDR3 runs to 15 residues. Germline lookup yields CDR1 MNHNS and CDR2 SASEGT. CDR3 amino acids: CASSTGLAGGNEQFF. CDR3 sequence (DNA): TGTGCCAGCAGTACTGGACTAGCGGGAGGCAATGAGCAGTTCTTC.

CDR3 sequence: CASSLDRSGETQYF. The DNA for the CDR3 is TGCGCCAGCAGCTTGGATCGGAGCGGGGAGACCCAGTACTTC. V and J are TRBV5-1 and TRBJ2-5; TRBD2 might be the D (6 bases). Between the trimmed V and J ends, which lost 0 bases and 5 bases, there was a span of 11 bases. This CDR3 comprises 14 residues. The germline V gene encodes CDR1 SGHRS and CDR2 YFSETQ.

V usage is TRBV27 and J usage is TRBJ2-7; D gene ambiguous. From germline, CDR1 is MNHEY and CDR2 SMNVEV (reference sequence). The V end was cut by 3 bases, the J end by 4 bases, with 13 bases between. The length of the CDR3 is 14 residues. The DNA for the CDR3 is TGTGCCAGCAGTTTGTACAGAGCCTCTTACGAGCAGTACTTC. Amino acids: CASSLYRASYEQYF.

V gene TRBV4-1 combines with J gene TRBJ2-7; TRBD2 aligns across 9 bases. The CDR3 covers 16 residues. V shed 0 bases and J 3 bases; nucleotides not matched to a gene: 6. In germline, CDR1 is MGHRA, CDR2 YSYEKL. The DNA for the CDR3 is TGCGCCAGCAGCCAAGAAGGAGTAGCGGGGGACTACGAGCAGTACTTC. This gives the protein CASSQEGVAGDYEQYF.

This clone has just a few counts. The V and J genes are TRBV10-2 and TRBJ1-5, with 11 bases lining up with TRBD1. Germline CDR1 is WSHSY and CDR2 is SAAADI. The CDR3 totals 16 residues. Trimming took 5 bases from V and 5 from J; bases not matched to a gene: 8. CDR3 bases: TGCGCCAGCAGTACGGACAGGGGGCGTTTTGATCAGCCCCAGCATTTT. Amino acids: CASSTDRGRFDQPQHF.

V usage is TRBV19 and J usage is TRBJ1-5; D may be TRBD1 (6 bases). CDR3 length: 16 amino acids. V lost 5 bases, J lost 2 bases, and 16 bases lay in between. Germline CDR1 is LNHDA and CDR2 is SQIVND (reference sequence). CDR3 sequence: CASSPASGGGNQPQHF. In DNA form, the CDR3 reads TGTGCCAGTAGTCCCGCGAGCGGGGGCGGCAATCAGCCCCAGCATTTT.

This chain's CDR3 is CASSRIGGLTDTQYF. In nucleotides, the CDR3 is TGTGCCAGCAGTAGAATAGGGGGCTTGACAGATACGCAGTATTTT. The chain carries TRBV9 and TRBJ2-3; TRBD1 matches 7 bases. This CDR3 spans 15 amino acids. Per the germline V gene, CDR1 is SGDLS and CDR2 is YYNGEE. V dropped 5 bases and J dropped 3; count of bases not matched to a gene: 9.

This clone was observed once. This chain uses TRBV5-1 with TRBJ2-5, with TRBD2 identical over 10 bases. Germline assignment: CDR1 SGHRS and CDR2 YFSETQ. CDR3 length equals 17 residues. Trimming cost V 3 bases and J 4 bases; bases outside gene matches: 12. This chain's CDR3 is CASSSAPSGRDRETQYF. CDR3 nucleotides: TGCGCCAGCAGCTCGGCGCCTAGCGGGAGAGATAGAGAGACCCAGTACTTC.

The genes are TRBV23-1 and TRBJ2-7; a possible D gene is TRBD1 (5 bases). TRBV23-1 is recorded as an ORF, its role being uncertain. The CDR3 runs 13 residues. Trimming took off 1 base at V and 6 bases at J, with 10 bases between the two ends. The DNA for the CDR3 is TGCGCCAGCAGTCAATTCCAGGGAATCGAGCAGTACTTC. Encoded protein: CASSQFQGIEQYF.

This CDR3 is CAISAGGSAETQYF. The CDR3 region has the DNA TGTGCCATCAGTGCGGGCGGGAGCGCAGAGACCCAGTACTTC. V and J are TRBV10-3 and TRBJ2-5, with 7 positions matching TRBD2. This CDR3 is 14 amino acids long. J lost 4 bases, V lost 4 bases, and 6 bases had no gene match. In germline, CDR1 is ENHRY, CDR2 SYGVKD.

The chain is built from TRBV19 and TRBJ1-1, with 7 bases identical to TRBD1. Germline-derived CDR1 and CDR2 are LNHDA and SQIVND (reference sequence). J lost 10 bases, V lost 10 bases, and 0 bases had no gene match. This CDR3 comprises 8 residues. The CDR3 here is CATGGAFF. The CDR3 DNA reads TGTGCCACAGGGGGAGCTTTCTTT.

The CDR3, as DNA: TGCGCCAGCAGCCAAGCTCCCGCGCAGGGGAATGAAAAACTGTTTTTT. It yields the protein CASSQAPAQGNEKLFF. This sequence joins TRBV4-1 and TRBJ1-4; D may be TRBD1 (6 bases). The CDR3 is 16 amino acids. The germline CDR1 and CDR2 sequences are MGHRA and YSYEKL. V lost 1 base and J lost 5, with 14 bases in between.

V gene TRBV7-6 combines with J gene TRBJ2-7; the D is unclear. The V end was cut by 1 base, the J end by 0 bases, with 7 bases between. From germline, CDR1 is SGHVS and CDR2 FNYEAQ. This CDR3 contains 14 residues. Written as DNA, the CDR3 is TGTGCCAGCAGCTTAGGGGCCGGCTCCTACGAGCAGTACTTC. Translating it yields CASSLGAGSYEQYF.

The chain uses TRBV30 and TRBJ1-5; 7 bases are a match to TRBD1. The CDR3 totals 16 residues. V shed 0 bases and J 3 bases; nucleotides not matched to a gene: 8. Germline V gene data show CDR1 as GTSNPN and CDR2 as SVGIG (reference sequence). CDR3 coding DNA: TGTGCCTGGAGTGTTCCCGGACAGGCCTACAATCAGCCCCAGCATTTT. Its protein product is CAWSVPGQAYNQPQHF. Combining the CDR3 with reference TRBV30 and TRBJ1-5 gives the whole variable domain SQTIHQWPATLVQPVGSPLSLECTVEGTSNPNLYWYRQAAGRGLQLLFYSVGIGQISSEVPQNLSASRPQDRQFILSSKKLLLSDSGFYLCAWSVPGQAYNQPQHFGDGTRLSIL.

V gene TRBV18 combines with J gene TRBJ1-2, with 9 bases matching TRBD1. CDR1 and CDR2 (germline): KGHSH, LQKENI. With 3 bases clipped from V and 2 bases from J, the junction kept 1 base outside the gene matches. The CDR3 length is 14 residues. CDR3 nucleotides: TGTGCCAGCTCACCCGACAGGGGGAACTATGGCTACACCTTC. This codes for CASSPDRGNYGYTF.

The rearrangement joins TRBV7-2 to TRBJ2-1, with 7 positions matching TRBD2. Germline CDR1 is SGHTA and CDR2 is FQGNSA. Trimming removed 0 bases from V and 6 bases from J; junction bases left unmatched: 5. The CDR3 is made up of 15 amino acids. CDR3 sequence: CASSLAGSGLNEQFF. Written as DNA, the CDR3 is TGTGCCAGCAGCTTAGCCGGTAGCGGGCTCAATGAGCAGTTCTTC.

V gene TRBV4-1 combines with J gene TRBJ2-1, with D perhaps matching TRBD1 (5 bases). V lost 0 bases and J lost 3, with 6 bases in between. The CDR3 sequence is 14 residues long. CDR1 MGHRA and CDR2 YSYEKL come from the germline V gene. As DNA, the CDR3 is TGCGCCAGCAGCCAAGAACAGGACTACAATGAGCAGTTCTTC. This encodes CASSQEQDYNEQFF.

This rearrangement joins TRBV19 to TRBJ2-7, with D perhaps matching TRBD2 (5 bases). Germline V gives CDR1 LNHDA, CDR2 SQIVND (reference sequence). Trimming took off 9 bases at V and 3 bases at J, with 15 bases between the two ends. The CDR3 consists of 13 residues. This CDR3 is CASGGQTIYEQYF. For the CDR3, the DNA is TGTGCCAGCGGTGGTCAGACTATCTACGAGCAGTACTTC.

The CDR3 loop is CASSRGGSTDTQYF. CDR3 DNA: TGTGCCAGCAGCCGCGGGGGAAGCACAGATACGCAGTATTTT. The rearrangement joins TRBV5-4 to TRBJ2-3; 7 nucleotides align to TRBD2. CDR3 size: 14 residues. V gave up 4 bases and J gave up 0 bases; unmatched junction bases: 2. Germline assignment: CDR1 SGHNT and CDR2 YYREEE (reference sequence).

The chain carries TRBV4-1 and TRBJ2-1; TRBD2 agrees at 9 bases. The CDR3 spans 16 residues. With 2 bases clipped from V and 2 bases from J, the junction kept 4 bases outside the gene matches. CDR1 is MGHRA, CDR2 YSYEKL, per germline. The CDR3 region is CASSQQTSGPYNEQFF. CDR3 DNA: TGCGCCAGCAGCCAACAGACTAGCGGTCCCTACAATGAGCAGTTCTTC.

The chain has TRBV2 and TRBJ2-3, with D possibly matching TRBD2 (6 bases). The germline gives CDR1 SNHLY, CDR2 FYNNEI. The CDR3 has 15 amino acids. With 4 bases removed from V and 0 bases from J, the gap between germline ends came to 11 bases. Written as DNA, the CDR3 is TGTGCCAGCAGTGCTGCGGGGACGAGCACAGATACGCAGTATTTT. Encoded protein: CASSAAGTSTDTQYF.

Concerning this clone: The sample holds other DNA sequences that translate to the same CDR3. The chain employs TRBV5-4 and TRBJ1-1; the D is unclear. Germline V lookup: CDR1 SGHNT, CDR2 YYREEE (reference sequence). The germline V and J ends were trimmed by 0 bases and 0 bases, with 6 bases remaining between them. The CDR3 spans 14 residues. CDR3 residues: CASSLAGMNTEAFF. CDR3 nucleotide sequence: TGTGCCAGCAGCTTGGCGGGGATGAACACTGAAGCTTTCTTT.

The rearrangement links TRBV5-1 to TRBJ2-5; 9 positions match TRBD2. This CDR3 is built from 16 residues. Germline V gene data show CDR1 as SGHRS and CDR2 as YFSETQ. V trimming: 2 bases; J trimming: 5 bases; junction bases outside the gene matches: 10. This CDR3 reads CASSFTSGPQGETQYF. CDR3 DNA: TGCGCCAGCAGCTTTACTAGCGGGCCACAGGGGGAGACCCAGTACTTC.

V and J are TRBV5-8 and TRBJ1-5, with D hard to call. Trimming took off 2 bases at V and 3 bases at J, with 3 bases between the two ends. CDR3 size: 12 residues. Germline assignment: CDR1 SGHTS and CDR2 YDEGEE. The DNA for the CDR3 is TGTGCCAGCAGCTTATACAATCAGCCCCAGCATTTT. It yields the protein CASSLYNQPQHF.